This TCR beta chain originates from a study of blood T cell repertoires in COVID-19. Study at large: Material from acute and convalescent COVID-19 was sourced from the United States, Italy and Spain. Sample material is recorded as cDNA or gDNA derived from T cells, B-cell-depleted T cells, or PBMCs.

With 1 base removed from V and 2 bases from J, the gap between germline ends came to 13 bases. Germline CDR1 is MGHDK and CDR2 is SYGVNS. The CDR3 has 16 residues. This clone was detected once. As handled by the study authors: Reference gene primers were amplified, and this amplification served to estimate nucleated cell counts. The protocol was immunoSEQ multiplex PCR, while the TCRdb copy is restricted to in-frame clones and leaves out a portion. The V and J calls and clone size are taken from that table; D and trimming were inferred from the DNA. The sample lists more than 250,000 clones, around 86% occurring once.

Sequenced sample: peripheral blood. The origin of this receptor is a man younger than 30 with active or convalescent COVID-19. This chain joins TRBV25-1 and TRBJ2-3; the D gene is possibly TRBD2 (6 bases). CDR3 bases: TGTGCCAGCAGTGAATTGGGGGGAGAACCCACAGATACGCAGTATTTT. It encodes CASSELGGEPTDTQYF.